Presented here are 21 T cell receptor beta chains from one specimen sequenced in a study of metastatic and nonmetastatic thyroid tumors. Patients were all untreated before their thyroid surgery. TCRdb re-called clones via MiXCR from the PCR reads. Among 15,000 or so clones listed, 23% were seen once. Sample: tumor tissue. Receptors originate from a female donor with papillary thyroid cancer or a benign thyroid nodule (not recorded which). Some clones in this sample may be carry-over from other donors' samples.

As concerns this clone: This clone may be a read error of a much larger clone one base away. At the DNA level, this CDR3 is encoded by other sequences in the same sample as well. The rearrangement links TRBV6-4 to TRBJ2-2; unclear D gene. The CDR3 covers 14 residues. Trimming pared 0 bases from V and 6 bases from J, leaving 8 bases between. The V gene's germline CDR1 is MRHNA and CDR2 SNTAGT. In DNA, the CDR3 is TGTGCCAGCAGTGACTCCTGGGCTTCCGGGGAGCTGTTTTTT. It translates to CASSDSWASGELFF.

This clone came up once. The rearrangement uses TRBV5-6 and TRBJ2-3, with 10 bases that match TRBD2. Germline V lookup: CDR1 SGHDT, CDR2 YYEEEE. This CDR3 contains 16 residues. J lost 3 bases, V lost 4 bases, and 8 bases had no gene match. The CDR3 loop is CASSTFGAGGTDTQYF. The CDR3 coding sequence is TGTGCCAGCAGCACTTTCGGAGCGGGAGGGACAGATACGCAGTATTTT.

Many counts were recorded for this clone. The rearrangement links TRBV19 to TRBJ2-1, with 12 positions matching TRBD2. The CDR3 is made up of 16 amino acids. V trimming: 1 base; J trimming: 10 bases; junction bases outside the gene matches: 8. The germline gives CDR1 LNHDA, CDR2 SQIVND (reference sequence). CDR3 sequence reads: CASSIGGTSGPLEQFF. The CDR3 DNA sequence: TGTGCCAGTAGTATAGGTGGGACTAGCGGGCCCTTAGAGCAGTTCTTC.

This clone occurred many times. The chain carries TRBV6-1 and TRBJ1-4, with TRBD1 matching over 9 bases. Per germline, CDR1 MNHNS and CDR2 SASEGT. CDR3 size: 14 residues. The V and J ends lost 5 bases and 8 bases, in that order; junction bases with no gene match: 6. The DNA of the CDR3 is TGTGCCAGCAGTTCACAGGGGGCAGGGGAAAAACTGTTTTTT. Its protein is CASSSQGAGEKLFF.

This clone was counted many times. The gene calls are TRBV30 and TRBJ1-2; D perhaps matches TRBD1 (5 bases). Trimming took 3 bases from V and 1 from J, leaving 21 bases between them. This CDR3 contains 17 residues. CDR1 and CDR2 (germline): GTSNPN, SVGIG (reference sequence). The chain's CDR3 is CAWRFLGEQANNYGYTF. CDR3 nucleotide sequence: TGTGCCTGGAGGTTCCTAGGGGAACAGGCTAATAACTATGGCTACACCTTC.

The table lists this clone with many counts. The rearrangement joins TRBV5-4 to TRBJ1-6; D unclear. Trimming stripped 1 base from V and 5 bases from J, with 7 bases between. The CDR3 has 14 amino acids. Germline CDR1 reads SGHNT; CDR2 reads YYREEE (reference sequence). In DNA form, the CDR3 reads TGTGCCAGCAGCTTGACGGAGCATAATTCACCCCTCCACTTT. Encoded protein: CASSLTEHNSPLHF.

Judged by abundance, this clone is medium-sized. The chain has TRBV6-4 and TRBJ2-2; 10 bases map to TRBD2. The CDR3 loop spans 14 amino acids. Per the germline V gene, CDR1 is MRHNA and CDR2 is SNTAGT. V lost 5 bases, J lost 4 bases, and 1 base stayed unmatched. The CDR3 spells CASSSGRATGELFF. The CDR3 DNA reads TGTGCCAGCAGTAGCGGGAGGGCCACCGGGGAGCTGTTTTTT.

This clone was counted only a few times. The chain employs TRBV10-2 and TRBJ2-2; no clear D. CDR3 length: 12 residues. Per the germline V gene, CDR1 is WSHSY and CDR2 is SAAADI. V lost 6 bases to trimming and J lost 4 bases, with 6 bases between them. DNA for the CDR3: TGCGCCAGCAGGGCAGCCACCGGGGAGCTGTTTTTT. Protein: CASRAATGELFF.

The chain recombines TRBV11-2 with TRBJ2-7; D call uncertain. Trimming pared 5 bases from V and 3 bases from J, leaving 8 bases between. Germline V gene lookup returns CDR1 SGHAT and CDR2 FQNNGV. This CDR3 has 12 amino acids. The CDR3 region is CASSPMGYEQYF. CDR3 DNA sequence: TGTGCCAGCAGCCCCATGGGCTACGAGCAGTACTTC.

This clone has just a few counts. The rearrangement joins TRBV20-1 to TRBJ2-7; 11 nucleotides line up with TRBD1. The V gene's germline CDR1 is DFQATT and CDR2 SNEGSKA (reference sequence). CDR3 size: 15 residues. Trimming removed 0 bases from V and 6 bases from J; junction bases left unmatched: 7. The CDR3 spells CSARDPDRGLFEQYF. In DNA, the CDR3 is TGCAGTGCTAGAGATCCGGACAGGGGGCTGTTCGAGCAGTACTTC.

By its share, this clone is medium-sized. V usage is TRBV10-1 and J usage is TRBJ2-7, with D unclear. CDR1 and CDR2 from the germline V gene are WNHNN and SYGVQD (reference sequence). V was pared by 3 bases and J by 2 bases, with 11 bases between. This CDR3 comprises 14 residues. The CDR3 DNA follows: TGCGCCAGCAGTGAAGGGCTTGGGGCCTACGAGCAGTACTTC. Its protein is CASSEGLGAYEQYF.

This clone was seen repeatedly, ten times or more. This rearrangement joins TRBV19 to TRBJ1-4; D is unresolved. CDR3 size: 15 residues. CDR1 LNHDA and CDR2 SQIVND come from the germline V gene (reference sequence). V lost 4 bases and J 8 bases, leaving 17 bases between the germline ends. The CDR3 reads CASSTVTGEGEKLFF. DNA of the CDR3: TGTGCCAGTAGTACCGTCACCGGGGAAGGGGAAAAACTGTTTTTT.

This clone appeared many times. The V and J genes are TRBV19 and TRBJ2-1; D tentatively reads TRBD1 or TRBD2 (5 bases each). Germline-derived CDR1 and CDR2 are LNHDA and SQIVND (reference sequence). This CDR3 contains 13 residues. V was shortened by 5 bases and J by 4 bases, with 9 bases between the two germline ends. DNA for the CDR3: TGTGCCAGTAGTGGGGACGGGTACAATGAGCAGTTCTTC. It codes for CASSGDGYNEQFF.

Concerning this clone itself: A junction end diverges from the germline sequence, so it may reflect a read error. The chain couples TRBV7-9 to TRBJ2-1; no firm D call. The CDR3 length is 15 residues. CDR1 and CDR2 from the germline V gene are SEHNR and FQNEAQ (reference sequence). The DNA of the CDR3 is TGTGCCAGTAGCTGGAGCGTGAGCGAGTCCAATGAGCAGTTCTTC. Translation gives CASSWSVSESNEQFF.

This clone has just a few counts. CDR3 in DNA: TGTGCCAGCAGTTACGGGTTGCCGGGGACCCAGTACTTC. It is translated as CASSYGLPGTQYF. This chain uses TRBV6-2 or TRBV6-3 with TRBJ2-5; the D is unclear. Germline assignment: CDR1 MNHEY and CDR2 SVGEGT. This CDR3 has 13 residues. V was trimmed by 2 bases and J by 7 bases, leaving 11 bases between them.

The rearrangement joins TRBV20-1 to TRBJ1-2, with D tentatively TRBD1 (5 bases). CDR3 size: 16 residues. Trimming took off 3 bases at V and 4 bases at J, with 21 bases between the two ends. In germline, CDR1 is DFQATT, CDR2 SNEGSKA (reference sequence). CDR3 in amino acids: CSARPLGGGIGYGYTF. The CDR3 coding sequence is TGCAGTGCTAGGCCCTTGGGGGGTGGCATAGGCTATGGCTACACCTTC.

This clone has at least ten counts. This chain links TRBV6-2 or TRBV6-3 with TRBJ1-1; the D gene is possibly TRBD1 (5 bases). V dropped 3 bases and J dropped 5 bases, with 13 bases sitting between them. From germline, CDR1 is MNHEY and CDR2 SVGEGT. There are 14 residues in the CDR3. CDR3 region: CASSYMGGWTEAFF. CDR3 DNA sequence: TGTGCCAGCAGTTATATGGGGGGATGGACTGAAGCTTTCTTT.

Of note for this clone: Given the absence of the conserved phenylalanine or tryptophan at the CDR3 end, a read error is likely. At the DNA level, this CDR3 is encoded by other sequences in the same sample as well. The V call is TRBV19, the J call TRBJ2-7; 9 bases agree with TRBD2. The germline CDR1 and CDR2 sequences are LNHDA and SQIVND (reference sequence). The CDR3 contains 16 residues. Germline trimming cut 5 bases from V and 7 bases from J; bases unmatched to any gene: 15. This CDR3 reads CASSLGTAGGRGEQYL. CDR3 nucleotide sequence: TGTGCCAGTAGTCTCGGAACAGCGGGAGGACGGGGAGAGCAGTACCTC.

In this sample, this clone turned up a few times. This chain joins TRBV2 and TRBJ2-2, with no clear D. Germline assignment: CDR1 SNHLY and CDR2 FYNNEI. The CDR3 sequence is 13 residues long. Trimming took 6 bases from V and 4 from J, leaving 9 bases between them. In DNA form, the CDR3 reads TGTGCCAGCAGCTACAGCGTCACCGGGGAGCTGTTTTTT. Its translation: CASSYSVTGELFF.

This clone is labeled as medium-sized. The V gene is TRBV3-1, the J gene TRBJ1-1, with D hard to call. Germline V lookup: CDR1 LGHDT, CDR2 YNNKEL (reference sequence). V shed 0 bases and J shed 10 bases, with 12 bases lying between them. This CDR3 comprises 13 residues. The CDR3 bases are TGTGCCAGCAGCCAAGAAAGGAGAAGCGGAGCTTTCTTT. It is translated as CASSQERRSGAFF.

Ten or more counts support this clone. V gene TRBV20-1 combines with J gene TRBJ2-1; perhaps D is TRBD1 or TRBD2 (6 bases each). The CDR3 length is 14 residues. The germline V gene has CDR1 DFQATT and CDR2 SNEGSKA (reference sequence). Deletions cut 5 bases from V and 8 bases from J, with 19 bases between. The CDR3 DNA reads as TGCAGTGCTCCTGGAGGAGGGGGACGCGATGAGCAGTTCTTC. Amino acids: CSAPGGGGRDEQFF.